This TCR beta chain came from a study of blood T cell repertoires in COVID-19. Background on the study: Samples taken during acute and convalescent COVID-19 were collected in the United States, Italy and Spain. From T cells, B-cell-depleted T cells, or PBMCs came the material, which was cDNA or gDNA.

The authors' processing: By means of reference gene primer amplification, nucleated cell counts were estimated. The protocol was immunoSEQ multiplex PCR, while the TCRdb copy is restricted to in-frame clones and leaves out a portion. For V, J and clone size, that table is used; D and trimming come from the DNA. Of roughly 100,000 clones listed, roughly 80% are singletons. Germline V gives CDR1 MNHEY, CDR2 SVGAGI. The CDR3 extends over 13 amino acids. Trimming took 6 bases from V and 0 from J, leaving 8 bases between them. This chain joins TRBV6-5 and TRBJ1-1; D is unclear. This TCR came from a woman in her seventies with acute or convalescent COVID-19. Source material: peripheral blood. CDR3 region: CASRNNLNTEAFF. Here the CDR3 DNA reads TGTGCCAGCAGAAACAATCTGAACACTGAAGCTTTCTTT.